This T cell receptor beta chain was profiled in a study of identical twins. Unique molecular identifiers were present on cDNA, and template switching added a universal primer site. TCRdb passed the 5' RACE reads through MiXCR, listing each CDR3 protein once. The sample records roughly 1.6 million distinct CDR3 sequences, about 32% being singletons. The length of the CDR3 is 14 residues. Trimming took off 3 bases at V and 4 bases at J, with 11 bases between the two ends. The germline CDR1 and CDR2 sequences are KGHSH and LQKENI. Study-wide points: Excess twin sharing in beta out-of-frame sequences was weaker. When twins shared out-of-frame alpha sequences, those sequences had excess low generation probability. Memory repertoires lacked the insertion deficit that abundant cord blood beta clonotypes showed.

This clonotype showed up just a few times. Its antigen is undetermined. The TCR was taken from a newborn girl in good health. The sample was cord blood. V is TRBV18 and J is TRBJ2-3, with TRBD2 as a possible D gene (6 bases). CDR3 nucleotides: TGTGCCAGCTCACCGTGGACTATATCAGATACGCAGTATTTT. It is translated as CASSPWTISDTQYF.